The 32 T cell receptor beta chains below come from one sample, sequenced in a study of a mutant IDH1 vaccine in newly diagnosed glioma. TCRdb keeps only in-frame clones here, not all; method: immunoSEQ multiplex PCR. The table has about 98,000 clones, around 90% seen once. Time point here: baseline, week 1 (first vaccination visit). As for treatment: pre-vaccination baseline after standard-of-care therapy. This specimen was PBMCs, taken from a glioma patient treated with radiotherapy, temozolomide or both. The source is a woman between 45 and 65 years old with glioma.

This rearrangement joins TRBV4-1 to TRBJ2-1; 7 bases fit TRBD1. CDR3 length: 16 amino acids. V lost 3 bases to trimming and J lost 3 bases; unmatched junction nucleotides: 8. Germline V gives CDR1 MGHRA, CDR2 YSYEKL. The CDR3 DNA is TGCGCCAGCAGCCAGATGGGGACAGCTGTCTACAATGAGCAGTTCTTC. The encoded protein is CASSQMGTAVYNEQFF.

The rearrangement uses TRBV2 and TRBJ1-2; D not resolved. This CDR3 region has 12 residues. V was pared by 1 base and J by 8 bases, with 8 bases between. Germline V lookup: CDR1 SNHLY, CDR2 FYNNEI. The CDR3 DNA sequence: TGTGCCAGCAGTGAAGGGGTGAGAGGCTACACCTTC. This encodes CASSEGVRGYTF.

This chain connects TRBV5-1 to TRBJ1-1; weak D call: TRBD1 (5 bases). There are 13 residues in the CDR3. Trimming shortened V by 0 bases and J by 5 bases, and 8 bases separated the two germline ends. Germline CDR1 reads SGHRS; CDR2 reads YFSETQ. In DNA, the CDR3 is TGCGCCAGCAGCTTGGGTGCAGGGACTGAAGCTTTCTTT. Its protein product is CASSLGAGTEAFF.

This chain links TRBV27 with TRBJ1-5; D is possibly TRBD1 (5 bases). The V gene's germline CDR1 is MNHEY and CDR2 SMNVEV (reference sequence). The CDR3 sequence is 13 residues long. Trimming took off 8 bases at V and 4 bases at J, with 12 bases between the two ends. This CDR3 is CASSRGGNQPQHF. The CDR3 DNA reads as TGTGCCAGCTCTCGGGGCGGGAATCAGCCCCAGCATTTT.

This chain links TRBV28 with TRBJ2-3; the match to TRBD2 covers 7 bases. Germline CDR1 and CDR2: MDHEN and SYDVKM. The CDR3 sequence is 15 residues long. With V trimmed by 8 bases and J by 1 base, 9 bases remained unmatched. The CDR3 sequence: CASLREGIGTDTQYF. In DNA form, the CDR3 reads TGTGCCAGCCTAAGGGAGGGGATCGGCACAGATACGCAGTATTTT.

V gene TRBV7-3 combines with J gene TRBJ1-2; D is ambiguous. The V end was cut by 4 bases, the J end by 2 bases, with 11 bases between. This CDR3 is built from 14 residues. The germline V gene has CDR1 SGHTA and CDR2 FQGTGA. Here the CDR3 reads CASSSGRENYGYTF. The CDR3, as DNA: TGTGCCAGCAGCTCGGGCCGGGAAAACTATGGCTACACCTTC.

J is TRBJ2-5 and V is TRBV10-3; 10 bases match TRBD1. The J call may be faulty, since TRBJ2-7 better matches the DNA end. The CDR3 is 18 residues long. CDR1 is ENHRY and CDR2 is SYGVKD in the germline V gene. The CDR3: CATRGRDRGPRSSYEQYF. The CDR3 nucleotides are TGTGCCACCAGGGGCCGGGACAGGGGTCCCAGGAGCTCCTACGAGCAGTACTTC.

The V gene is TRBV7-6, the J gene TRBJ1-4; 8 bases map to TRBD1. V was pared by 0 bases and J by 8 bases, with 5 bases of the junction left unmatched. The CDR3 extends over 15 amino acids. In germline, CDR1 is SGHVS, CDR2 FNYEAQ. CDR3 amino acids: CASSLAVQGAEKLFF. The DNA for the CDR3 is TGTGCCAGCAGCTTAGCGGTGCAGGGGGCCGAAAAACTGTTTTTT.

The chain recombines TRBV9 with TRBJ2-7, with 7 nucleotides matching TRBD1. The CDR3 length is 14 residues. V shed 4 bases and J 5 bases; nucleotides not matched to a gene: 9. CDR1 SGDLS and CDR2 YYNGEE come from the germline V gene. CDR3 amino acids: CASSSRQGINEQYF. Here the CDR3 DNA reads TGTGCCAGCAGCTCACGACAGGGTATTAACGAGCAGTACTTC.

The chain has TRBV11-2 and TRBJ1-3, with D hard to call. CDR1 is SGHAT, CDR2 FQNNGV, per germline. This CDR3 region has 15 residues. V was shortened by 0 bases and J by 3 bases, with 9 bases between the two germline ends. The CDR3, as DNA: TGTGCCAGCAGCTTAGACGGAGCCTTTGGAAACACCATATATTTT. This sequence encodes CASSLDGAFGNTIYF. The whole variable domain, remainder taken from reference TRBV11-2 and TRBJ1-3, is EAGVAQSPRYKIIEKRQSVAFWCNPISGHATLYWYQQILGQGPKLLIQFQNNGVVDDSQLPKDRFSAERLKGVDSTLKIQPAKLEDSAVYLCASSLDGAFGNTIYFGEGSWLTVV.

This chain connects TRBV5-1 to TRBJ2-7; D not certain. Trimming stripped 5 bases from V and 2 bases from J, with 17 bases between. The germline V gene has CDR1 SGHRS and CDR2 YFSETQ. The CDR3 runs to 15 residues. CDR3 protein: CASSREADPTYEQYF. In DNA form, the CDR3 reads TGCGCCAGCAGTCGTGAGGCCGATCCAACCTACGAGCAGTACTTC.

The J gene is TRBJ1-5, the V gene TRBV28, with 10 bases fitting TRBD1. In germline, CDR1 is MDHEN, CDR2 SYDVKM. The CDR3 sequence is 16 residues long. V lost 5 bases and J lost 6; bases outside the gene matches: 10. CDR3 nucleotide sequence: TGTGCCAGCAGTCCGGAGCGACAGGGGGCGCGTCAGCCCCAGCATTTT. Its protein product is CASSPERQGARQPQHF. Full variable domain (outside the CDR3, taken from reference TRBV28 and TRBJ1-5): DVKVTQSSRYLVKRTGEKVFLECVQDMDHENMFWYRQDPGLGLRLIYFSYDVKMKEKGDIPEGYSVSREKKERFSLILESASTNQTSMYLCASSPERQGARQPQHFGDGTRLSIL.

The chain employs TRBV2 and TRBJ2-7, with D possibly TRBD2 on 5 matching bases. The CDR3 is made up of 16 amino acids. Per the germline V gene, CDR1 is SNHLY and CDR2 is FYNNEI. Trimming cost V 8 bases and J 2 bases, with 22 bases left between them. CDR3 nucleotides: TGTGCCAGCCCGCACAGCGGCCAAAACTTCACCTACGAGCAGTACTTC. This codes for CASPHSGQNFTYEQYF.

The chain employs TRBV15 and TRBJ1-1, with D maybe TRBD1 (6 bases). The CDR3 loop spans 14 amino acids. The germline V gene encodes CDR1 LNHNV and CDR2 YYDKDF (reference sequence). Deletions cut 1 base from V and 4 bases from J, with 10 bases between. CDR3 protein: CATSRVSTGTEAFF. As DNA, the CDR3 is TGTGCCACCAGCAGAGTATCGACAGGCACTGAAGCTTTCTTT.

The chain is built from TRBV7-9 and TRBJ1-4; no reliable D call. The CDR3 has 17 residues. Germline V CDR1 and CDR2: SEHNR, FQNEAQ (reference sequence). V dropped 3 bases and J dropped 8 bases, with 22 bases sitting between them. CDR3 coding DNA: TGTGCCAGCAGCTTGGTCCGGGGTGGGAGTTTCGGAGAAAAACTGTTTTTT. Protein product: CASSLVRGGSFGEKLFF.

The chain employs TRBV30 and TRBJ2-4; 8 bases match TRBD2. The V segment lost 0 bases and the J segment 3 bases; nucleotides outside the gene matches: 4. CDR1 and CDR2 (germline): GTSNPN, SVGIG (reference sequence). The CDR3 has 15 residues. The CDR3 sequence is CAWSVRTSGKNIQYF. In DNA, the CDR3 is TGTGCCTGGAGTGTAAGAACTAGCGGCAAAAACATTCAGTACTTC. Full variable domain (outside the CDR3, taken from reference TRBV30 and TRBJ2-4): SQTIHQWPATLVQPVGSPLSLECTVEGTSNPNLYWYRQAAGRGLQLLFYSVGIGQISSEVPQNLSASRPQDRQFILSSKKLLLSDSGFYLCAWSVRTSGKNIQYFGAGTRLSVL.

The chain links TRBV27 to TRBJ2-7, with 12 bases fitting TRBD2. Germline CDR1 reads MNHEY; CDR2 reads SMNVEV (reference sequence). This CDR3 has 16 residues. V gave up 4 bases and J gave up 2 bases; unmatched junction bases: 6. The CDR3 coding sequence is TGTGCCAGCAGTTCTACCGGGACTAGCGGGCCCTACGAGCAGTACTTC. As protein: CASSSTGTSGPYEQYF.

This clone was seen just once. The chain uses TRBV6-4 and TRBJ1-2, with a weak D call TRBD1 (5 bases). The CDR3 runs to 12 residues. CDR1 MRHNA and CDR2 SNTAGT come from the germline V gene. V lost 2 bases and J lost 7, with 8 bases in between. The chain's CDR3 is CASSDRGSGYTF. Here the CDR3 DNA reads TGTGCCAGCAGTGACAGGGGAAGTGGCTACACCTTC.

This clone was counted only a few times. The J gene is TRBJ2-5, the V gene TRBV7-9, with a weak D call TRBD1 (7 bases). The CDR3 loop spans 13 amino acids. The V and J ends lost 5 bases and 3 bases respectively, with 10 bases between them. Germline loops: CDR1 SEHNR, CDR2 FQNEAQ (reference sequence). For the CDR3, the DNA is TGTGCCAGCAGCGCCAGGGGGGAAGAGACCCAGTACTTC. It yields the protein CASSARGEETQYF.

The CDR3 sequence is CASSFGHTYGYTF. The CDR3 nucleotides read TGTGCCAGCAGTTTTGGACACACCTATGGCTACACCTTC. The chain employs TRBV28 and TRBJ1-2; D is possibly TRBD1 (5 bases). The length of the CDR3 is 13 residues. The germline gives CDR1 MDHEN, CDR2 SYDVKM. V was cut by 3 bases and J by 4 bases, with 9 bases left in between.

The chain has TRBV7-2 and TRBJ1-1; D is unresolved. This CDR3 region has 14 residues. The ends were cut back, 1 base at V and 10 bases at J, with 16 bases in the middle. CDR1 and CDR2 (germline): SGHTA, FQGNSA. The CDR3 bases are TGTGCCAGCAGCTTAGGACCCACAGTATTGGGAGCTTTCTTT. Its protein product is CASSLGPTVLGAFF. Supplemented by reference TRBV7-2 and TRBJ1-1, the full variable domain reads GAGVSQSPSNKVTEKGKDVELRCDPISGHTALYWYRQSLGQGLEFLIYFQGNSAPDKSGLPSDRFSAERTGGSVSTLTIQRTQQEDSAVYLCASSLGPTVLGAFFGQGTRLTVV.

The table lists this clone with a count of one. V usage is TRBV27 and J usage is TRBJ2-1; D is uncertain. Germline CDR1 MNHEY, CDR2 SMNVEV (reference sequence). V was shortened by 5 bases and J by 10 bases, with 15 bases between the two germline ends. This CDR3 spans 13 amino acids. CDR3 loop: CASSRSIVIEQFF. CDR3 in DNA: TGTGCCAGCAGTAGGTCCATTGTAATAGAGCAGTTCTTC.

The chain employs TRBV7-2 and TRBJ1-4, with D unresolved. In germline, CDR1 is SGHTA, CDR2 FQGNSA. V was cut by 2 bases and J by 1 base, with 11 bases left in between. The CDR3 sequence is 16 residues long. CDR3 amino acids: CASSLKVAGTNEKLFF. The DNA for the CDR3 is TGTGCCAGCAGCTTAAAGGTAGCAGGAACTAATGAAAAACTGTTTTTT.

The rearrangement links TRBV28 to TRBJ2-7; 7 positions agree with TRBD1. The CDR3 totals 13 residues. J was trimmed by 1 base and V by 8 bases; bases with no gene match: 5. The germline V gene has CDR1 MDHEN and CDR2 SYDVKM. CDR3 DNA: TGTGCCAGCGGGACAGACGTTTCCTACGAGCAGTACTTC. Amino acid sequence: CASGTDVSYEQYF.

V usage is TRBV7-9 and J usage is TRBJ2-3; D may be TRBD1 (5 bases). V lost 1 base to trimming and J lost 14 bases, with 16 bases between them. Germline V gives CDR1 SEHNR, CDR2 FQNEAQ (reference sequence). There are 13 residues in the CDR3. CDR3 in amino acids: CASSLVYDSEAYF. The CDR3 nucleotides are TGTGCCAGCAGCTTAGTTTACGACAGTGAGGCGTATTTT.

The chain carries TRBV7-3 and TRBJ2-7; 8 bases agree with TRBD2. Germline V gene lookup returns CDR1 SGHTA and CDR2 FQGTGA. The CDR3 consists of 15 residues. Trimming cost V 0 bases and J 5 bases; bases outside gene matches: 6. CDR3 sequence (DNA): TGTGCCAGCAGCTTAACGAACGGGAGGGCTAACGAGCAGTACTTC. Translation gives CASSLTNGRANEQYF.

CDR3 DNA sequence: TGTGCCATCAGTCCCGGGACTAGCGGGAAGGGTGATACGCAGTATTTT. Encoded protein: CAISPGTSGKGDTQYF. The chain uses TRBV10-3 and TRBJ2-3; the match to TRBD2 covers 13 bases. Unmatched junction bases numbered 8, after V lost 5 bases and J lost 6 bases. From germline, CDR1 is ENHRY and CDR2 SYGVKD. The CDR3 consists of 16 residues.

This chain uses TRBV5-1 with TRBJ2-2; 7 bases are shared with TRBD2. Germline CDR1 is SGHRS and CDR2 is YFSETQ. Trimming cost V 4 bases and J 3 bases; bases outside gene matches: 9. This CDR3 spans 16 amino acids. The CDR3 spells CASSRGAGEYTGELFF. CDR3 in DNA: TGCGCCAGCAGCCGCGGGGCGGGAGAGTACACCGGGGAGCTGTTTTTT.

The V call is TRBV10-3, the J call TRBJ1-2; D gene uncertain. The germline V gene has CDR1 ENHRY and CDR2 SYGVKD. Deletions cut 5 bases from V and 8 bases from J, with 18 bases between. This CDR3 region has 14 residues. The CDR3 DNA sequence: TGTGCCATCAGTTTCCCCAAGGGAGTAGGCGGCTACACCTTC. Amino acid sequence: CAISFPKGVGGYTF.

The table lists this clone with a count of one. V gene TRBV9 combines with J gene TRBJ2-5, with unresolved D. The closer fit of TRBJ2-7 to the DNA end suggests the J call may be wrong. This CDR3 contains 11 residues. CDR1 SGDLS and CDR2 YYNGEE come from the germline V gene. The chain's CDR3 is CASSPLYEQYF. CDR3 DNA: TGTGCCAGCAGCCCCCTCTACGAGCAGTACTTC.

The chain uses TRBV28 and TRBJ2-6; D not resolved. The CDR3 is 15 residues long. Germline V gives CDR1 MDHEN, CDR2 SYDVKM. V was pared by 5 bases and J by 0 bases, with 8 bases between. The CDR3 region is CASSPHSSGANVLTF. DNA of the CDR3: TGTGCCAGCAGTCCTCATAGCTCTGGGGCCAACGTCCTGACTTTC.

The chain joins TRBV11-2 to TRBJ1-2, with D perhaps matching TRBD1 (6 bases). CDR1 SGHAT and CDR2 FQNNGV come from the germline V gene. CDR3 size: 15 residues. The V end was cut by 1 base, the J end by 8 bases, with 17 bases between. The DNA of the CDR3 is TGTGCCAGCAGCTTAGGAGGGTGGCAGGGGAAGGGCTACACCTTC. Residues: CASSLGGWQGKGYTF.